This T cell receptor beta chain came from a study of T cells in tuberculosis. In the study overall: T cells were selected with CD1B tetramers loaded with glucose monomycolate.

Described time point: new active TB diagnosis, blood taken before or within 7 days of starting treatment. Each donor contributed approximately 100,000 T cells on average, unsorted. Libraries were prepared by immunoSEQ multiplex PCR; TCRdb keeps only in-frame clonotypes and omits some of them. The table records over 30,000 clones, 87% of them present only once. The CDR3 totals 14 residues. In germline, CDR1 is MDHEN, CDR2 SYDVKM. Trimming pared 2 bases from V and 5 bases from J, leaving 10 bases between. Overall study results and limits: A GMM-specific repertoire classifier reached 85% to 90% accuracy, AUROC more than 0.8.

This clone came up a few times. Its antigen is as yet unknown. The V and J genes are TRBV28 and TRBJ1-5; weak D call: TRBD1 (5 bases). This sample comprised PBMCs, obtained at tuberculosis diagnosis. The sequence was obtained from an adult with tuberculosis. CDR3 sequence (DNA): TGTGCCAGCAGTTTAAGGCAGGGCGATCAGCCCCAGCATTTT. This codes for CASSLRQGDQPQHF.